This T cell receptor (beta chain) was profiled in a study of blood T cells in healthy people across ages (dated by TCRdb to the mid-2010s). With regard to the full study: In model experiments, template switching captured about one uniquely barcoded TCR beta cDNA molecule for every two T cells. Two additional independent replicas of 1 million unique cDNA reads from the same blood draw were analyzed for two donors (one aged 18 to 30 and one aged 80 or older). To avoid experimental bias, donors of different ages were randomly spread across the sequencing lanes. Four age groups were formed from the donors: young (average approximately 15 years), middle-aged (around 41), aged (about 68) and long-lived (approximately 80). To track age-related changes in TCR beta repertoire diversity, the study relied on deep sequencing normalized with unique cDNA molecular identifiers. What the research found in general, with its limitations: Total diversity estimates from one million sequenced T cells were considered lower bounds and underestimates. Observed TCR beta diversity per million T cells fell roughly linearly with age, and a significant reduction was already apparent by age approximately 40. Compared with the aged group, the long-lived group had more naive CD4+ T cells, fewer expanded clones and increased TCR diversity, a pattern suggesting age selection. A strong correlation was found between observed TCR beta diversity and the percentage of naive T cells measured by flow cytometry. Conclusive comparison of naive and antigen-experienced compartments was prevented by the profiling of bulk unsorted PBMCs. The CMV infection status of donors was not known, potentially confounding age-related changes in expanded clonotypes.

The library relied on 5' RACE. Sequencing instrument: Illumina HiSeq 2500. A second PCR of about 6 to 11 cycles was run with a J-beta primer mix and a sample-barcoded 5' primer. A template-switch 5' adaptor carrying 12 random nucleotides introduced a unique molecular identifier onto each TCR beta cDNA molecule. Each sample yielded at least 2.5 million CDR3-containing paired-end reads. First-strand cDNA was synthesized from all RNA with the Mint cDNA synthesis kit, primed by a TRBC-specific oligonucleotide. After uracil-DNA glycosylase treatment, a first 18-cycle PCR used universal primers M1SS and BC2_uni_R on all cDNA. As for the original processing: For normalization, 1 million high-quality reads, each with a distinct molecular identifier, were randomly selected from each sample. Instead of being binned into consensus sequences, reads that shared molecular identifiers were thrown out. MiTCR, run with a Q25 quality threshold and the strictest error-elimination algorithm, handled CDR3 identification, clonotype clustering and error correction. A nonparametric unseen species model with Euler transformation was used to estimate lower-bound total TCR beta diversity. Using fastp trimming at Q25 and MiXCR clonotype assembly, TCRdb reanalyzed the public sequencing data and kept in-frame beta chains. Here each entry gathers all rows of one CDR3 protein and keeps the most common genes and DNA. Clone size and V and J calls follow TCRdb, not the original study. In all, the sample holds around 1.1 million distinct CDR3 sequences, and approximately 38% of those were seen once. The biggest ten clones account for around 13% of the sample.

Notes on this clonotype: Its target antigen remains unknown. Qualities for individual bases were not recorded, and no much larger clone is one base off.

Systemically healthy Caucasian individuals from Russia, 39 in total and aged roughly 6 to 95 years, were included as donors. Around 10 milliliters of peripheral blood were collected from each donor into EDTA-treated Vacutainer tubes. Ficoll-Paque density-gradient centrifugation was used to isolate PBMCs, with at least 6 million obtained per sample. Trizol reagent was used to extract total RNA from the PBMCs, yielding at least 6 micrograms per sample. The percentages of naive CD45RAhigh/CD27high T cells were determined by flow cytometry on a PBMC aliquot from every donor. The specimen was blood. The TCR originated in a man younger than 35 in good health.

The CDR3 amino acid sequence is: CASADSLYGYTF. At the DNA level, the sequence is TGCGCCAGCGCGGACAGCCTCTATGGCTACACCTTC. Recombination joined TRBV5-1 with TRBJ1-2; 6 matching bases give a weak D call of TRBD1. Counted from cysteine to phenylalanine, this CDR3 has 12 amino acids. The CDR3 DNA has 36 bases and is translated from base 1. Sequences SGHRS (CDR1) and YFSETQ (CDR2) are obtained from the germline V gene. Trimming takes 7 bases from V and 4 bases from J, and the germline ends sit 11 bases apart.